Listed below are T cell receptor beta chains from one sample, sequenced in a study of T cells in Graves' hyperthyroidism and ophthalmopathy. TCRdb reanalysed the multiplex PCR reads using MiXCR and keeps one entry per CDR3 protein. In the table there are hundreds of thousands of distinct CDR3 sequences, less than 20% of which are singletons. Material for sequencing was blood. The receptors shown here come from a woman aged 18-29 years with Graves' hyperthyroidism. The CDR3 runs from the conserved cysteine through the conserved F or W. A D gene is named only where the DNA matches it firmly. Clone size is not always given. Where it is, it says once, few, many or a class for expanded clones.

d_gene: TRBD1
j_gene: TRBJ1-2
abundance: few
v_gene: TRBV5-5
CDR3nt: TGTGCCAGCAGCTTAGGGACAGAAAGAAACTATGGCTACACCTTC
CDR3aa: CASSLGTERNYGYTF

d_gene: .
j_gene: TRBJ1-6
abundance: many
v_gene: TRBV9
CDR3nt: TGTGCCAGCAGCGCCAGGGTATGGAATTCACCCCTCCACTTT
CDR3aa: CASSARVWNSPLHF

d_gene: .
j_gene: TRBJ2-7
abundance: .
v_gene: TRBV7-2
CDR3nt: TGTGCCAGCAGCTTAGCCTTCGTCGGCTACGAGCAGTACTTC
CDR3aa: CASSLAFVGYEQYF

d_gene: .
j_gene: TRBJ1-5
abundance: many
v_gene: TRBV20-1
CDR3nt: TGCAGTGCTATCAAAGAGGGCCAGCCCCAGCATTTT
CDR3aa: CSAIKEGQPQHF

d_gene: .
j_gene: TRBJ2-5
abundance: many
v_gene: TRBV20-1
CDR3nt: TGCAGTGCTAGGCCCAGGGCGAGGGAGACCCAGTACTTC
CDR3aa: CSARPRARETQYF

d_gene: TRBD2
j_gene: TRBJ2-3
abundance: .
v_gene: TRBV19
CDR3nt: TGTGCCAGTACCCGTGGCGGGGGGCGATCAGATACGCAGTATTTT
CDR3aa: CASTRGGGRSDTQYF

d_gene: TRBD2
j_gene: TRBJ2-1
abundance: .
v_gene: TRBV7-3
CDR3nt: TGTGCCAGCAGCCAGGGACTAGCGGGGACGGGTGAGCAGTTCTTC
CDR3aa: CASSQGLAGTGEQFF

d_gene: .
j_gene: TRBJ2-7
abundance: many
v_gene: TRBV20-1
CDR3nt: TGCAGTGCTAGAGATGGAGGCAGCCACTACGAGCAGTACTTC
CDR3aa: CSARDGGSHYEQYF

d_gene: .
j_gene: TRBJ2-3
abundance: many
v_gene: TRBV15
CDR3nt: TGTGCCACCAGCAGGGGGACGGGCACAGATACGCAGTATTTT
CDR3aa: CATSRGTGTDTQYF

d_gene: TRBD2
j_gene: TRBJ2-7
abundance: many
v_gene: TRBV7-9
CDR3nt: TGTGCCAGCAGCCCGGGACTAGCGGGGCTCTACGAGCAGTACTTC
CDR3aa: CASSPGLAGLYEQYF

d_gene: .
j_gene: TRBJ1-1
abundance: many
v_gene: TRBV9
CDR3nt: TGTGCCAGCAGCGTAGGACAGCTTAACACTGAAGCTTTCTTT
CDR3aa: CASSVGQLNTEAFF

d_gene: .
j_gene: TRBJ2-7
abundance: once
v_gene: TRBV5-1
CDR3nt: TGCGCCAGCAGCCCGGGCCGGGACTGGGCCAACTACGAGCAGTACTTC
CDR3aa: CASSPGRDWANYEQYF

d_gene: TRBD1
j_gene: TRBJ2-7
abundance: many
v_gene: TRBV7-8
CDR3nt: TGTGCCAGCAGCTTAGGTATAGGGACAGGCTACGAGCAGTACTTC
CDR3aa: CASSLGIGTGYEQYF

d_gene: .
j_gene: TRBJ2-2
abundance: many
v_gene: TRBV18
CDR3nt: TGTGCCAGCTCACCCAGGGGACCGCTGTTTTTT
CDR3aa: CASSPRGPLFF

d_gene: .
j_gene: TRBJ2-3
abundance: many
v_gene: TRBV28
CDR3nt: TGTGCCAGCAGTATCCCAAGCACAGATACGCAGTATTTT
CDR3aa: CASSIPSTDTQYF

d_gene: TRBD1
j_gene: TRBJ1-2
abundance: .
v_gene: TRBV19
CDR3nt: TGTGCCAGTAGCCCGGCGAGACAGGGGGCACGAGGCTACACCTTC
CDR3aa: CASSPARQGARGYTF

d_gene: TRBD2
j_gene: TRBJ2-1
abundance: many
v_gene: TRBV11-3
CDR3nt: TGTGCCAGCAGCTTAGGGCGGGAGATCTACAATGAGCAGTTCTTC
CDR3aa: CASSLGREIYNEQFF

d_gene: TRBD2
j_gene: TRBJ2-3
abundance: many
v_gene: TRBV20-1
CDR3nt: TGCAGTTTTAGTCTAGCGGGAGGGAGCACAGATACGCAGTATTTT
CDR3aa: CSFSLAGGSTDTQYF

d_gene: TRBD2
j_gene: TRBJ2-1
abundance: many
v_gene: TRBV20-1
CDR3nt: TGCAGTGCTAGGCTAGCGGGAACTTCCTACAATGAGCAGTTCTTC
CDR3aa: CSARLAGTSYNEQFF

d_gene: TRBD2
j_gene: TRBJ2-3
abundance: many
v_gene: TRBV6-5
CDR3nt: TGTGCCAGCAGTTACGGGACTAGCGACACAGATACGCAGTATTTT
CDR3aa: CASSYGTSDTDTQYF

d_gene: TRBD1
j_gene: TRBJ1-6
abundance: .
v_gene: TRBV19
CDR3nt: TGTGCCAGTACCGGACAGGGGGGGGATTCACCCCTCCACTTT
CDR3aa: CASTGQGGDSPLHF

d_gene: TRBD2
j_gene: TRBJ2-7
abundance: .
v_gene: TRBV3-1
CDR3nt: TGTGCCAGCAGCCAAGATGGGGGACTAGCGGGGGGGCTCGACGAGCAGTACTTC
CDR3aa: CASSQDGGLAGGLDEQYF

d_gene: .
j_gene: TRBJ2-5
abundance: .
v_gene: TRBV2
CDR3nt: TGTGCCAGCAGTGTCTATAGCTGGGAGACCCAGTACTTC
CDR3aa: CASSVYSWETQYF

d_gene: TRBD1
j_gene: TRBJ1-2
abundance: .
v_gene: TRBV9
CDR3nt: TGTGCCAGCAGCGTAGATTCAGGGGGCTTATATGGCTACACCTTC
CDR3aa: CASSVDSGGLYGYTF

d_gene: TRBD2
j_gene: TRBJ2-2
abundance: few
v_gene: TRBV9
CDR3nt: TGTGCCAGCAGCGTAGAAGCGGGGGGGCACACCGGGGAGCTGTTTTTT
CDR3aa: CASSVEAGGHTGELFF

d_gene: .
j_gene: TRBJ1-2
abundance: .
v_gene: TRBV11-3
CDR3nt: TGTGCCAGCAGCTTTATGGACATAAGCTATGGCTACACCTTC
CDR3aa: CASSFMDISYGYTF

d_gene: TRBD2
j_gene: TRBJ2-1
abundance: many
v_gene: TRBV20-1
CDR3nt: TGCAGTGCTAGGGATAGCGGGGGCTACTCCTACAATGAGCAGTTCTTC
CDR3aa: CSARDSGGYSYNEQFF

d_gene: TRBD1
j_gene: TRBJ1-6
abundance: .
v_gene: TRBV5-1
CDR3nt: TGCGCCAGCTTCTCGGGACAGGGGAATTCACCCCTCCACTTT
CDR3aa: CASFSGQGNSPLHF

d_gene: .
j_gene: TRBJ1-2
abundance: many
v_gene: TRBV15
CDR3nt: TGTGCCACCAGCAGACCCAATTTGGATGGCTACACCTTC
CDR3aa: CATSRPNLDGYTF

d_gene: .
j_gene: TRBJ2-5
abundance: .
v_gene: TRBV7-2
CDR3nt: TGTGCCAGCAGCCTACAGACGGCCCAAGAGACCCAGTACTTC
CDR3aa: CASSLQTAQETQYF

d_gene: TRBD2
j_gene: TRBJ2-1
abundance: .
v_gene: TRBV7-3
CDR3nt: TGCGCCAGCAGCCAGGCGAGCGGGGTCCGCTACAATGAGCAGTTCTTC
CDR3aa: CASSQASGVRYNEQFF

d_gene: .
j_gene: TRBJ2-7
abundance: many
v_gene: TRBV10-3
CDR3nt: TGTGCCATCAACCCGACGGGCTCCTACGAGCAGTACTTC
CDR3aa: CAINPTGSYEQYF

d_gene: TRBD1
j_gene: TRBJ2-7
abundance: many
v_gene: TRBV30
CDR3nt: TGTGCCTGGAACAGGGGCACCTACGAGCAGTACTTC
CDR3aa: CAWNRGTYEQYF

d_gene: .
j_gene: TRBJ1-4
abundance: many
v_gene: TRBV20-1
CDR3nt: TGCAGTGCTTCTCCCTCAGGGTTGGGTAATGAAAAACTGTTTTTT
CDR3aa: CSASPSGLGNEKLFF

d_gene: .
j_gene: TRBJ2-5
abundance: many
v_gene: TRBV9
CDR3nt: TGTGCCAGCAGCGAGGGGGTTACGGCGGGGGACTGGAAGACCCAGTACTTC
CDR3aa: CASSEGVTAGDWKTQYF

d_gene: .
j_gene: TRBJ2-5
abundance: many
v_gene: TRBV6-5
CDR3nt: TGTGCCAGCAGTTACCCTACGGCGGAAGGGTGGGAGACCCAGTACTTC
CDR3aa: CASSYPTAEGWETQYF

d_gene: .
j_gene: TRBJ2-7
abundance: many
v_gene: TRBV12-3/TRBV12-4
CDR3nt: TGTGCCAGCAGTTCCTACGAAGGTTACGAGCAGTACTTC
CDR3aa: CASSSYEGYEQYF

d_gene: .
j_gene: TRBJ1-5
abundance: few
v_gene: TRBV4-2
CDR3nt: TGTGCCAGCAGCCAAGAGGGTTTTCAGCCCCAGCATTTT
CDR3aa: CASSQEGFQPQHF

d_gene: .
j_gene: TRBJ2-7
abundance: many
v_gene: TRBV12-3/TRBV12-4
CDR3nt: TGTGCCAGCAGTTTAGACGGGGGCTACGAGCAGTACTTC
CDR3aa: CASSLDGGYEQYF

d_gene: .
j_gene: TRBJ2-3
abundance: .
v_gene: TRBV5-1
CDR3nt: TGCGCCAGCAGCTTGGAACCGTCGTTTGGAGATACGCAGTATTTT
CDR3aa: CASSLEPSFGDTQYF

d_gene: .
j_gene: TRBJ2-5
abundance: .
v_gene: TRBV19
CDR3nt: TGTGCCAGTAGTATTGTGAGGGAAGAGACCCAGTACTTC
CDR3aa: CASSIVREETQYF

d_gene: .
j_gene: TRBJ2-1
abundance: many
v_gene: TRBV20-1
CDR3nt: TGCAGTGCTAGATCCCAGCGGTGGAACTACAATGAGCAGTTCTTC
CDR3aa: CSARSQRWNYNEQFF

d_gene: .
j_gene: TRBJ1-1
abundance: .
v_gene: TRBV9
CDR3nt: TGTGCCAGCAGCGTAGGGGGGGGTAGTGAAGCTTTCTTT
CDR3aa: CASSVGGGSEAFF

d_gene: TRBD1
j_gene: TRBJ1-4
abundance: few
v_gene: TRBV27
CDR3nt: TGTGCCAGCAGTCTATGGACAGGGTTACGAGAAAAACTGTTTTTT
CDR3aa: CASSLWTGLREKLFF

d_gene: TRBD1
j_gene: TRBJ2-7
abundance: many
v_gene: TRBV10-2
CDR3nt: TGCGCCAGCACTGGACAGGTCGGGTCCTACGAGCAGTACTTC
CDR3aa: CASTGQVGSYEQYF

d_gene: .
j_gene: TRBJ1-2
abundance: many
v_gene: TRBV4-1
CDR3nt: TGCGCCAGCAGCCAGCCCCGACAGTCCCACTATGGCTACACCTTC
CDR3aa: CASSQPRQSHYGYTF

d_gene: TRBD1
j_gene: TRBJ2-4
abundance: many
v_gene: TRBV29-1
CDR3nt: TGCAGCACAGGGGCGAGGTTACCCAAAAACATTCAGTACTTC
CDR3aa: CSTGARLPKNIQYF

d_gene: .
j_gene: TRBJ1-1
abundance: many
v_gene: TRBV19
CDR3nt: TGTGCCGGTAGTACGCAGGGGACCCCCTTGAACACTGAAGCTTTCTTT
CDR3aa: CAGSTQGTPLNTEAFF

d_gene: TRBD1
j_gene: TRBJ2-7
abundance: many
v_gene: TRBV6-1
CDR3nt: TGTGCCAGCACGCCTGCCGGACAGGGAATCAACGAGCAGTACTTC
CDR3aa: CASTPAGQGINEQYF

d_gene: .
j_gene: TRBJ1-1
abundance: many
v_gene: TRBV5-1
CDR3nt: TGCGCCAGCAGTAGGGGGGCAGAGGGTGAAGCTTTCTTT
CDR3aa: CASSRGAEGEAFF

d_gene: .
j_gene: TRBJ2-1
abundance: .
v_gene: TRBV6-2/TRBV6-3
CDR3nt: TGTGCCAGCAGCCCCGGGACGGCAAACAATGAGCAGTTCTTC
CDR3aa: CASSPGTANNEQFF

d_gene: .
j_gene: TRBJ2-3
abundance: many
v_gene: TRBV11-3
CDR3nt: TGTGCCAGCAGCTCCGACGGCGATACGCAGTATTTT
CDR3aa: CASSSDGDTQYF

d_gene: TRBD2
j_gene: TRBJ2-7
abundance: many
v_gene: TRBV11-2
CDR3nt: TGTGCCAGCAGACCCAGCGGGGGGAGCTCCTACGAGCAGTACTTC
CDR3aa: CASRPSGGSSYEQYF

d_gene: TRBD1
j_gene: TRBJ1-6
abundance: many
v_gene: TRBV6-1
CDR3nt: TGTGCCAGCAGGTGGACAGGGATAGGTTCACCCCTCCACTTT
CDR3aa: CASRWTGIGSPLHF

d_gene: .
j_gene: TRBJ2-3
abundance: many
v_gene: TRBV29-1
CDR3nt: TGCAGCGTTTCGGACACAGATACGCAGTATTTT
CDR3aa: CSVSDTDTQYF

d_gene: .
j_gene: TRBJ2-6
abundance: .
v_gene: TRBV7-2
CDR3nt: TGTGCCAGCAGCTTGGGGGGCAGAACCGTCTCTGGGGCCAACGTCCTGACTTTC
CDR3aa: CASSLGGRTVSGANVLTF

d_gene: .
j_gene: TRBJ2-7
abundance: .
v_gene: TRBV5-1
CDR3nt: TGCGCCAGCAGCCCTAATAGGAGGCTCACCTACGAGCAGTACTTC
CDR3aa: CASSPNRRLTYEQYF